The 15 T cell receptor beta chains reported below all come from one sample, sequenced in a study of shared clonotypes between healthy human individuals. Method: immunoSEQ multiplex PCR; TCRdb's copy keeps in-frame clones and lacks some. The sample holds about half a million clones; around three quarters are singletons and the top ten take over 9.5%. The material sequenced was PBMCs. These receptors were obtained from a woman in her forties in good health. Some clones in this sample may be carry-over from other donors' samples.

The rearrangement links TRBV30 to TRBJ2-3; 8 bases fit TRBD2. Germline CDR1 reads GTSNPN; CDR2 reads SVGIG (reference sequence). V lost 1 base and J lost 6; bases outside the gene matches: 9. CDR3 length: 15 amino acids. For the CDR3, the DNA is TGTGCCTGGAGTGCGGCCAGCGGGAGATTTGATACGCAGTATTTT. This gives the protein CAWSAASGRFDTQYF.

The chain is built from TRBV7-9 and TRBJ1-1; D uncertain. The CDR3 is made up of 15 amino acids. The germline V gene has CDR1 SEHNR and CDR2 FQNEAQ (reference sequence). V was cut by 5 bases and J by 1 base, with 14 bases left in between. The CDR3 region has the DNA TGTGCCAGCAGCCCCAGACTGGGAGAGAACACTGAAGCTTTCTTT. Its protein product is CASSPRLGENTEAFF.

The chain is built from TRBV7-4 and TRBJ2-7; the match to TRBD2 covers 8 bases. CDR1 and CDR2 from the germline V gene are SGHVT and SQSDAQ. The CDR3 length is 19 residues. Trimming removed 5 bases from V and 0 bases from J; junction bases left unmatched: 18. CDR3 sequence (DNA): TGTGCCAGCAGCCCCCAATTGGGGGGGGCGGGAGGACACTCCTACGAGCAGTACTTC. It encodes CASSPQLGGAGGHSYEQYF.

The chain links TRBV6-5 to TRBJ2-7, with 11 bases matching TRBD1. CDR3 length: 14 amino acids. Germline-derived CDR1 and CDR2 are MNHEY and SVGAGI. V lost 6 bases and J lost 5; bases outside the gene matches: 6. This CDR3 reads CASSQDRGLHEQYF. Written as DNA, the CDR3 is TGTGCCAGCAGCCAGGACAGGGGGCTGCACGAGCAGTACTTC.

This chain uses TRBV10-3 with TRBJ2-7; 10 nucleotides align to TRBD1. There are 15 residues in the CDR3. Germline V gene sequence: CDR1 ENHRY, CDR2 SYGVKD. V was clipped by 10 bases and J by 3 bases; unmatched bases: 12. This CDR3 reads CASRDPGTGDYEQYF. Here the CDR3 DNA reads TGTGCCAGCAGAGATCCAGGGACAGGGGACTACGAGCAGTACTTC.

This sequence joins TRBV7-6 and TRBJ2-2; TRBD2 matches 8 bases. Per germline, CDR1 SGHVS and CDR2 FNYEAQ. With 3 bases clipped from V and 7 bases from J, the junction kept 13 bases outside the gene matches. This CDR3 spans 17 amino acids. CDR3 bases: TGTGCCAGCAGCTTGAGGACCAGCGGGAGTATTGACGGGGAGCTGTTTTTT. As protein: CASSLRTSGSIDGELFF.

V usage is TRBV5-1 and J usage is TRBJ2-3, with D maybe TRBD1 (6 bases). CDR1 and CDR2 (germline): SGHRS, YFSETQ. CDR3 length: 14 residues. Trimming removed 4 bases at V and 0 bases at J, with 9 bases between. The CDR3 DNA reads TGCGCCAGCAGCGGTCAGGGGAGCACAGATACGCAGTATTTT. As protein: CASSGQGSTDTQYF.

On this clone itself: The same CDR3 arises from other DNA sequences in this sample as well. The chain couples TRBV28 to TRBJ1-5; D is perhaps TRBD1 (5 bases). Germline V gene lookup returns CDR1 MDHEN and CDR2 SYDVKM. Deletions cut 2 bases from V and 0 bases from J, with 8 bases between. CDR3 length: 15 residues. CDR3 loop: CASSLGGGSNQPQHF. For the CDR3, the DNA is TGTGCCAGCAGTTTAGGTGGGGGTAGCAATCAGCCCCAGCATTTT.

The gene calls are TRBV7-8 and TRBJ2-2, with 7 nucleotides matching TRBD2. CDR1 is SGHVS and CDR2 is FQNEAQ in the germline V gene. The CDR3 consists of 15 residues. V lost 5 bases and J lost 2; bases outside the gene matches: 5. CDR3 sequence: CASSAPSGNTGELFF. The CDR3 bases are TGTGCCAGCAGCGCACCTAGCGGCAACACCGGGGAGCTGTTTTTT.

The CDR3: CASSLEGGRSDTQYF. As DNA, the CDR3 is TGTGCCAGCAGCTTGGAGGGCGGGAGGTCAGATACGCAGTATTTT. The rearrangement links TRBV5-6 to TRBJ2-3; 8 bases line up with TRBD2. Trimming took 0 bases from V and 4 from J; bases not matched to a gene: 4. The CDR3 extends over 15 amino acids. The germline gives CDR1 SGHDT, CDR2 YYEEEE.

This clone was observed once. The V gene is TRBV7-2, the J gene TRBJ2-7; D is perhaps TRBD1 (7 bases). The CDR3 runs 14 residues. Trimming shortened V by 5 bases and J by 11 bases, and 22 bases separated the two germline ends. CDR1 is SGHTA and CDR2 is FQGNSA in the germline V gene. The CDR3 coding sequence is TGTGCCAGCAGCCCAGCCGCGGCAGGGGGGAAGGAGTACTTC. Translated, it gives CASSPAAAGGKEYF. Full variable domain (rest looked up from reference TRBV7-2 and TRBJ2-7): GAGVSQSPSNKVTEKGKDVELRCDPISGHTALYWYRQSLGQGLEFLIYFQGNSAPDKSGLPSDRFSAERTGGSVSTLTIQRTQQEDSAVYLCASSPAAAGGKEYFGPGTRLTVT.

The CDR3 spells CSVDRDGSDTQYF. Written as DNA, the CDR3 is TGCAGCGTTGACCGGGACGGATCAGATACGCAGTATTTT. The chain employs TRBV29-1 and TRBJ2-3; D may match TRBD1 or TRBD2 (5 bases each). Germline CDR1 reads SQVTM; CDR2 reads ANQGSEA. This CDR3 comprises 13 residues. Trimming removed 3 bases from V and 4 bases from J, with 11 bases in between.

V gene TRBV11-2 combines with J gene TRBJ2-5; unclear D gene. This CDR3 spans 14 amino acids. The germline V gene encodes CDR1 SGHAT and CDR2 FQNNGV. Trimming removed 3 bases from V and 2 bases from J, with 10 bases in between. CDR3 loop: CASSLTLVQETQYF. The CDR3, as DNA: TGTGCCAGCAGCTTGACCTTGGTACAAGAGACCCAGTACTTC.

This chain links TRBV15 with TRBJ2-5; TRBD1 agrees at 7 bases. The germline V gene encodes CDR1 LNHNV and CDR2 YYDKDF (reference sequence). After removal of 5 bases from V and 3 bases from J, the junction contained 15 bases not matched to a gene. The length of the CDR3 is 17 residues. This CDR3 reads CATSDTRQGLRKETQYF. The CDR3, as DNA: TGTGCCACCAGCGACACCCGACAGGGATTAAGAAAAGAGACCCAGTACTTC.

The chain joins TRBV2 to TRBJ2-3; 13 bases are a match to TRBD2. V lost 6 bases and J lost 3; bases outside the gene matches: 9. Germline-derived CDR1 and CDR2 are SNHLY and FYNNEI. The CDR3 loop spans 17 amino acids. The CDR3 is CASRWTSGSLGTDTQYF. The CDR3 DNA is TGTGCCAGCAGATGGACTAGCGGGAGCTTAGGGACAGATACGCAGTATTTT.